This T cell receptor (beta chain) was profiled in a study of PD-1 blockade in mismatch repair-deficient tumors. Overall study: Enrolled about 2012-2016, patients had progressing, pretreated mismatch repair-deficient cancers of approximately 13 types.

Only in-frame clones appear in the TCRdb table, and some are missing; sequencing was by immunoSEQ multiplex PCR. The table lists 45,000 to 55,000 clones, 65% to 85% of them singletons. Study-wide points: Tumor-resident clones, often absent from pretreatment blood, expanded after pembrolizumab and then contracted.

Mismatch repair deficiency was confirmed in all patients, by PCR or immunohistochemistry. CDR1 and CDR2 from the germline V gene are SNHLY and FYNNEI. Trimming pared 5 bases from V and 2 bases from J, leaving 10 bases between. CDR3 length equals 14 residues. Comment on this clone: Its antigen is still unknown.

The sequence derives from an adult with mismatch repair-deficient cancer. Specimen: peripheral blood, collected 20 weeks after starting pembrolizumab. This chain connects TRBV2 to TRBJ1-3; D gene ambiguous. CDR3 DNA sequence: TGTGCCAGCAGTCCTGAGGTGGCTGGAAACACCATATATTTT. Protein sequence: CASSPEVAGNTIYF. The variable domain in full, with the rest retrieved from reference TRBV2 and TRBJ1-3, is EPEVTQTPSHQVTQMGQEVILRCVPISNHLYFYWYRQILGQKVEFLVSFYNNEISEKSEIFDDQFSVERPDGSNFTLKIRSTKLEDSAMYFCASSPEVAGNTIYFGEGSWLTVV.